One sample yielded the 26 T cell receptor beta chains listed below, sequenced in a study of shared clonotypes between healthy human individuals. Assay: immunoSEQ multiplex PCR; the TCRdb copy retains only in-frame clones and omits some. The sample contains roughly 500,000 clones, 90% to 96% of which appear only once. The sequenced sample was naive CD4+ T cells sorted from blood. Subset specified: CD45RA+ positively selected. The receptors shown here come from a woman in her 30s in good health.

A remark on this clone: Distinct nucleotide sequences in the sample also encode this CDR3. The chain couples TRBV29-1 to TRBJ2-5; 10 nucleotides agree with TRBD1. The CDR3 loop spans 12 amino acids. J lost 2 bases, V lost 6 bases, and 0 bases had no gene match. Germline lookup yields CDR1 SQVTM and CDR2 ANQGSEA. CDR3 sequence reads: CSVGQGQETQYF. CDR3 coding DNA: TGCAGCGTGGGACAGGGGCAAGAGACCCAGTACTTC.

The chain uses TRBV6-4 and TRBJ2-1; 8 bases fit TRBD2. Losses at the gene ends were 0 bases for V and 0 bases for J; bases not matched to a gene: 10. This CDR3 comprises 19 residues. Germline lookup yields CDR1 MRHNA and CDR2 SNTAGT. The CDR3: CASSDSWLAGPSSYNEQFF. The CDR3 DNA is TGTGCCAGCAGTGACTCCTGGCTAGCGGGCCCGAGCTCCTACAATGAGCAGTTCTTC.

V usage is TRBV2 and J usage is TRBJ2-7, with D possibly TRBD1 on 5 matching bases. This CDR3 spans 13 amino acids. CDR1 SNHLY and CDR2 FYNNEI come from the germline V gene. The ends were cut back, 6 bases at V and 7 bases at J, with 16 bases in the middle. The CDR3 DNA follows: TGTGCCAGCAGGGTTGACAGTCTGGGGGAGCAGTACTTC. It codes for CASRVDSLGEQYF.

V usage is TRBV27 and J usage is TRBJ1-2; D perhaps matches TRBD1 (5 bases). The CDR3 covers 16 residues. Germline-derived CDR1 and CDR2 are MNHEY and SMNVEV (reference sequence). Trimming pared 0 bases from V and 4 bases from J, leaving 15 bases between. Here the CDR3 reads CASSLSAGVGSYGYTF. The CDR3 DNA sequence: TGTGCCAGCAGTTTATCTGCGGGGGTAGGTTCCTATGGCTACACCTTC.

The rearrangement uses TRBV9 and TRBJ2-3, with 12 bases that match TRBD2. The J segment lost 3 bases and the V segment lost 6 bases, leaving 5 bases of the junction unmatched. CDR3 length equals 15 residues. The germline V gene encodes CDR1 SGDLS and CDR2 YYNGEE. The CDR3 bases are TGTGCCAGCACCTCCGGACTAGCGGGAACAGATACGCAGTATTTT. Residues: CASTSGLAGTDTQYF.

V gene TRBV4-1 combines with J gene TRBJ2-2; 9 bases are a match to TRBD1. This CDR3 spans 16 amino acids. CDR1 and CDR2 (germline): MGHRA, YSYEKL. V dropped 2 bases and J dropped 2; count of bases not matched to a gene: 3. This chain's CDR3 is CASSQLGQGNTGELFF. DNA of the CDR3: TGCGCCAGCAGCCAACTGGGACAGGGTAACACCGGGGAGCTGTTTTTT.

The chain links TRBV2 to TRBJ1-1; no reliable D call. Germline V gene data show CDR1 as SNHLY and CDR2 as FYNNEI. Deletions cut 5 bases from V and 2 bases from J, with 15 bases between. This CDR3 spans 15 amino acids. As DNA, the CDR3 is TGTGCCAGCAGTCGGAGGAACGTGAGAAACACTGAAGCTTTCTTT. It is translated as CASSRRNVRNTEAFF. The whole variable domain, filled in from reference TRBV2 and TRBJ1-1, reads EPEVTQTPSHQVTQMGQEVILRCVPISNHLYFYWYRQILGQKVEFLVSFYNNEISEKSEIFDDQFSVERPDGSNFTLKIRSTKLEDSAMYFCASSRRNVRNTEAFFGQGTRLTVV.

The V and J genes are TRBV5-1 and TRBJ1-2; D is perhaps TRBD1 (6 bases). V was trimmed by 3 bases and J by 0 bases, leaving 12 bases between them. CDR3 length: 15 amino acids. CDR1 is SGHRS and CDR2 is YFSETQ in the germline V gene. The CDR3 sequence is CASSWLGQSNYGYTF. Written as DNA, the CDR3 is TGCGCCAGCAGCTGGCTAGGACAGTCTAACTATGGCTACACCTTC.

This chain joins TRBV20-1 and TRBJ2-5; D not resolved. Germline V lookup: CDR1 DFQATT, CDR2 SNEGSKA (reference sequence). V lost 1 base and J 4 bases, leaving 4 bases between the germline ends. CDR3 length equals 11 residues. CDR3 bases: TGCAGTGCTAGAGCCCTAGAGACCCAGTACTTC. It encodes CSARALETQYF.

This clone was found once. CDR3 in amino acids: CASQEGGRSIYGYTF. CDR3 coding DNA: TGTGCCTCCCAAGAGGGGGGACGGAGTATCTATGGCTACACCTTC. V and J are TRBV6-1 and TRBJ1-2, with D perhaps matching TRBD1 (6 bases). V dropped 11 bases and J dropped 4 bases, with 23 bases sitting between them. The CDR3 runs 15 residues. Germline assignment: CDR1 MNHNS and CDR2 SASEGT.

This chain joins TRBV27 and TRBJ2-5; possible D gene TRBD2, 6 bases. The DNA end is a closer match to TRBJ2-7, so the J assignment may be wrong. The germline gives CDR1 MNHEY, CDR2 SMNVEV (reference sequence). CDR3 size: 16 residues. The DNA of the CDR3 is TGTGCCAGCAGAGGGGACGCAGCGGGTGATTCCTACGAGCAGTACTTC. Its translation is CASRGDAAGDSYEQYF.

The J gene is TRBJ1-2, the V gene TRBV6-5; D not resolved. V lost 6 bases and J 2 bases, leaving 13 bases between the germline ends. CDR3 length: 14 amino acids. The germline V gene encodes CDR1 MNHEY and CDR2 SVGAGI. CDR3 coding DNA: TGTGCCAGCAGCCGATCGGACGGGAACTATGGCTACACCTTC. Protein: CASSRSDGNYGYTF.

The chain uses TRBV5-1 and TRBJ1-2, with 8 positions matching TRBD1. With V trimmed by 4 bases and J by 3 bases, 8 bases remained unmatched. Looked up from germline, CDR1 is SGHRS and CDR2 is YFSETQ. The length of the CDR3 is 15 residues. Here the CDR3 DNA reads TGCGCCAGCAGCACCCGGACAGGGACGGACTATGGCTACACCTTC. This codes for CASSTRTGTDYGYTF. The variable domain in full, completed from reference TRBV5-1 and TRBJ1-2, reads KAGVTQTPRYLIKTRGQQVTLSCSPISGHRSVSWYQQTPGQGLQFLFEYFSETQRNKGNFPGRFSGRQFSNSRSEMNVSTLELGDSALYLCASSTRTGTDYGYTFGSGTRLTVV.

The chain recombines TRBV7-8 with TRBJ2-2, with D possibly TRBD2 on 6 matching bases. This CDR3 has 16 residues. Trimming removed 6 bases from V and 5 bases from J, with 19 bases in between. CDR1 SGHVS and CDR2 FQNEAQ come from the germline V gene. In DNA, the CDR3 is TGTGCCAGCAGTCCTAGTCGGGGACGGGGGACCGGGGAGCTGTTTTTT. Amino acids: CASSPSRGRGTGELFF.

Here the CDR3 reads CSVEGSSGGSYEQYF. The DNA of the CDR3 is TGCAGCGTTGAGGGTTCTAGCGGTGGTTCTTACGAGCAGTACTTC. The V gene is TRBV29-1, the J gene TRBJ2-7, with TRBD2 matching 7 bases. J lost 4 bases, V lost 3 bases, and 12 bases had no gene match. The CDR3 has 15 residues. Germline CDR1 reads SQVTM; CDR2 reads ANQGSEA.

V and J are TRBV14 and TRBJ2-5, with 9 bases identical to TRBD2. The germline CDR1 and CDR2 sequences are SGHDN and FVKESK. The CDR3 extends over 15 amino acids. After removal of 1 base from V and 9 bases from J, the junction contained 9 bases not matched to a gene. In nucleotides, the CDR3 is TGTGCCAGCAGCCAAGGGGCTAGCGGGAATCGGGCCCAGTACTTC. It is translated as CASSQGASGNRAQYF. The full variable domain, completed using reference TRBV14 and TRBJ2-5, is EAGVTQFPSHSVIEKGQTVTLRCDPISGHDNLYWYRRVMGKEIKFLLHFVKESKQDESGMPNNRFLAERTGGTYSTLKVQPAELEDSGVYFCASSQGASGNRAQYFGPGTRLLVL.

The chain employs TRBV9 and TRBJ1-5; D is undetermined. The CDR3 is 14 amino acids. The germline gives CDR1 SGDLS, CDR2 YYNGEE. The V end lost 4 bases, the J end lost 0 bases, and 8 bases lay between the germline ends. Here the CDR3 DNA reads TGTGCCAGCAGCCCCGGGTATAGCAATCAGCCCCAGCATTTT. Its translation: CASSPGYSNQPQHF.

The genes are TRBV28 and TRBJ2-3; D ambiguous. This CDR3 spans 15 amino acids. CDR1 and CDR2 from the germline V gene are MDHEN and SYDVKM. V shed 5 bases and J shed 2 bases, with 14 bases lying between them. The CDR3 spells CASSPHPLNTDTQYF. The CDR3, as DNA: TGTGCCAGCAGTCCCCACCCCTTGAACACAGATACGCAGTATTTT.

This sequence joins TRBV10-1 and TRBJ2-7; D not resolved. Germline lookup yields CDR1 WNHNN and CDR2 SYGVQD (reference sequence). Trimming pared 5 bases from V and 3 bases from J, leaving 11 bases between. This CDR3 has 13 residues. CDR3 coding DNA: TGCGCCAGCAGTAGATCGGAAGTCTACGAGCAGTACTTC. It is translated as CASSRSEVYEQYF.

V usage is TRBV5-4 and J usage is TRBJ2-3; 8 nucleotides align to TRBD2. V trimming: 4 bases; J trimming: 0 bases; junction bases outside the gene matches: 10. The CDR3 contains 17 residues. The V gene's germline CDR1 is SGHNT and CDR2 YYREEE (reference sequence). The CDR3 DNA is TGTGCCAGCAGCCCAGCGGGGGACTATTCTAGCACAGATACGCAGTATTTT. Its protein is CASSPAGDYSSTDTQYF. Full variable domain (remainder filled in from reference TRBV5-4 and TRBJ2-3): ETGVTQSPTHLIKTRGQQVTLRCSSQSGHNTVSWYQQALGQGPQFIFQYYREEENGRGNFPPRFSGLQFPNYSSELNVNALELDDSALYLCASSPAGDYSSTDTQYFGPGTRLTVL.

The chain carries TRBV19 and TRBJ2-5; D uncertain. The CDR3 sequence is 13 residues long. Per germline, CDR1 LNHDA and CDR2 SQIVND (reference sequence). Trimming removed 5 bases at V and 5 bases at J, with 12 bases between. This CDR3 reads CASSPVMGETQYF. CDR3 bases: TGTGCCAGTAGTCCGGTGATGGGGGAGACCCAGTACTTC. Full variable domain (missing parts from reference TRBV19 and TRBJ2-5): DGGITQSPKYLFRKEGQNVTLSCEQNLNHDAMYWYRQDPGQGLRLIYYSQIVNDFQKGDIAEGYSVSREKKESFPLTVTSAQKNPTAFYLCASSPVMGETQYFGPGTRLLVL.

The chain joins TRBV6-1 to TRBJ1-3, with D uncertain. Germline lookup yields CDR1 MNHNS and CDR2 SASEGT. The CDR3 totals 19 residues. V lost 3 bases and J lost 0, with 21 bases in between. DNA of the CDR3: TGTGCCAGCAGTGACGACAATAGCCCCTTATACAGCTCTGGAAACACCATATATTTT. Translated, it gives CASSDDNSPLYSSGNTIYF.

The J gene is TRBJ2-5, the V gene TRBV19; 9 bases agree with TRBD2. The DNA matches TRBJ2-7 better at its end, which makes the J call doubtful. CDR1 LNHDA and CDR2 SQIVND come from the germline V gene (reference sequence). The CDR3 contains 14 residues. CDR3 loop: CASNPDSGSDEQYF. The CDR3 DNA reads as TGTGCCAGTAACCCTGATAGCGGGAGCGACGAGCAGTACTTC.

A remark on this clone: This CDR3 is also generated by other DNA sequences in the sample. V usage is TRBV11-2 and J usage is TRBJ2-6, with a tentative D call TRBD2 (6 bases). CDR1 and CDR2 (germline): SGHAT, FQNNGV. The ends were cut back, 3 bases at V and 0 bases at J, with 6 bases in the middle. This CDR3 is 15 amino acids long. CDR3 sequence (DNA): TGTGCCAGCAGCTTGGGGGGCTCTGGGGCCAACGTCCTGACTTTC. Amino acids: CASSLGGSGANVLTF.

This clone was seen once. V usage is TRBV27 and J usage is TRBJ2-2; 9 bases agree with TRBD2. Germline V CDR1 and CDR2: MNHEY, SMNVEV (reference sequence). This CDR3 spans 14 amino acids. V was pared by 3 bases and J by 6 bases, with 2 bases of the junction left unmatched. The CDR3 bases are TGTGCCAGCAGTTTTAGCGGGAGTCCCGGGGAGCTGTTTTTT. It yields the protein CASSFSGSPGELFF.

CDR3 residues: CASSRVLNEKLFF. CDR3 bases: TGTGCCAGCAGTCGAGTATTGAACGAAAAACTGTTTTTT. This rearrangement joins TRBV6-5 to TRBJ1-4; D is ambiguous. Germline V gene sequence: CDR1 MNHEY, CDR2 SVGAGI. V was cut by 5 bases and J by 8 bases, with 12 bases left in between. The CDR3 loop spans 13 amino acids.